These T cell receptor beta chains were read from a single sample in a study of vaccination and CD4 T cells after COVID-19. TCRdb reprocessed the PCR reads via MiXCR and lists one record per CDR3 protein. Here the sample spans thousands of distinct CDR3 sequences, approximately 60% being singletons. The antigens these receptors bind are not known. Material for sequencing was CD4+ T cells from blood, cultured in vitro. The receptors come from a human donor who had recovered from COVID-19. CDR3s leave out the opening cysteine and the closing phenylalanine or tryptophan. The order of the fields is V gene, clone size, J gene, CDR3 length, D gene, CDR3 protein. D genes are given only for firm matches. The size of a clone is reported for some rows only, either as once, few or many, or as a class for expanded clones.

v_gene: TRBV6-4
abundance: NA
j_gene: TRBJ2-5
len: 12
d_gene: NA
CDR3aa: ASSDAGYQETQY

v_gene: TRBV28
abundance: NA
j_gene: TRBJ1-6
len: 12
d_gene: NA
CDR3aa: ASTINQGSSPLH

v_gene: TRBV20-1
abundance: few
j_gene: TRBJ1-5
len: 14
d_gene: NA
CDR3aa: SARVRGVFGNQPQH

v_gene: TRBV20-1
abundance: large
j_gene: TRBJ2-2
len: 12
d_gene: TRBD1
CDR3aa: SAKQGANTGELF

v_gene: TRBV20-1
abundance: NA
j_gene: TRBJ1-1
len: 16
d_gene: NA
CDR3aa: SARDRMLHQTPNTEAF

v_gene: TRBV19
abundance: NA
j_gene: TRBJ1-2
len: 13
d_gene: NA
CDR3aa: ASSIVGRITYGYT

v_gene: TRBV21-1
abundance: NA
j_gene: TRBJ1-6
len: 15
d_gene: NA
CDR3aa: TSSTLPTGTGNSPLH

v_gene: TRBV20-1
abundance: few
j_gene: TRBJ1-1
len: 12
d_gene: NA
CDR3aa: SARHYIGSTEAF

v_gene: TRBV20-1
abundance: NA
j_gene: TRBJ1-1
len: 12
d_gene: NA
CDR3aa: SARDGVGDTEAF

v_gene: TRBV7-2
abundance: few
j_gene: TRBJ2-7
len: 13
d_gene: NA
CDR3aa: ASSLVSRFVYEQY

v_gene: TRBV18
abundance: NA
j_gene: TRBJ1-1
len: 11
d_gene: NA
CDR3aa: ASSPSEGTEAF

v_gene: TRBV6-5
abundance: NA
j_gene: TRBJ1-1
len: 13
d_gene: TRBD1
CDR3aa: ASSYRRTGNTEAF

v_gene: TRBV6-1
abundance: NA
j_gene: TRBJ1-5
len: 11
d_gene: NA
CDR3aa: AFQWGVNQPQH

v_gene: TRBV24-1
abundance: few
j_gene: TRBJ2-5
len: 9
d_gene: NA
CDR3aa: ATSYGETQY

v_gene: TRBV12-3/TRBV12-4
abundance: NA
j_gene: TRBJ1-6
len: 12
d_gene: NA
CDR3aa: ASENGGRDSPLH

v_gene: TRBV20-1
abundance: NA
j_gene: TRBJ1-6
len: 10
d_gene: TRBD1
CDR3aa: GTRQGNSPLH

v_gene: TRBV20-1
abundance: NA
j_gene: TRBJ1-1
len: 12
d_gene: NA
CDR3aa: SAFRDPASTEAF

v_gene: TRBV27
abundance: NA
j_gene: TRBJ1-2
len: 13
d_gene: TRBD1
CDR3aa: ASSSGQGQGYGYT

v_gene: TRBV6-1
abundance: NA
j_gene: TRBJ1-5
len: 12
d_gene: NA
CDR3aa: ASRMRDQSQPQH

v_gene: TRBV6-5
abundance: NA
j_gene: TRBJ1-6
len: 13
d_gene: NA
CDR3aa: ASSYLGGSNSPLH

v_gene: TRBV15
abundance: NA
j_gene: TRBJ2-2
len: 13
d_gene: NA
CDR3aa: ATSRRQGNTGELF

v_gene: TRBV24-1
abundance: NA
j_gene: TRBJ2-3
len: 13
d_gene: NA
CDR3aa: ATSDPYVFADTQY

v_gene: TRBV24-1
abundance: NA
j_gene: TRBJ1-2
len: 11
d_gene: TRBD1
CDR3aa: ATSEGTDYGYT

v_gene: TRBV5-6
abundance: NA
j_gene: TRBJ2-2
len: 13
d_gene: TRBD2
CDR3aa: ASSPGGEGTGELF

v_gene: TRBV15
abundance: few
j_gene: TRBJ2-5
len: 14
d_gene: TRBD1
CDR3aa: ATSRGDRGRKETQY

v_gene: TRBV24-1
abundance: NA
j_gene: TRBJ2-1
len: 9
d_gene: NA
CDR3aa: ASQQWGEQF

v_gene: TRBV12-3/TRBV12-4
abundance: NA
j_gene: TRBJ1-1
len: 12
d_gene: TRBD1
CDR3aa: ASSLLSGTGGAF

v_gene: TRBV7-6
abundance: few
j_gene: TRBJ2-7
len: 11
d_gene: TRBD1
CDR3aa: ASSYQGAGEQY

v_gene: TRBV20-1
abundance: NA
j_gene: TRBJ2-3
len: 15
d_gene: TRBD2
CDR3aa: SARKPRTSGDTDTQY

v_gene: TRBV24-1
abundance: NA
j_gene: TRBJ2-5
len: 15
d_gene: NA
CDR3aa: ATSDTQRDTHQETQY

v_gene: TRBV10-3
abundance: once
j_gene: TRBJ1-2
len: 16
d_gene: TRBD1
CDR3aa: AISETLTGPSANYGYT

v_gene: TRBV5-6
abundance: NA
j_gene: TRBJ1-2
len: 13
d_gene: NA
CDR3aa: ASSPGPRQNYGYT

v_gene: TRBV6-5
abundance: once
j_gene: TRBJ1-1
len: 13
d_gene: NA
CDR3aa: ASSWQDSLNTEAF

v_gene: TRBV27
abundance: NA
j_gene: TRBJ2-5
len: 12
d_gene: NA
CDR3aa: ASSPGRRQETQY

v_gene: TRBV4-1
abundance: NA
j_gene: TRBJ2-7
len: 13
d_gene: NA
CDR3aa: ASSQDLGLGYEQY

v_gene: TRBV4-3
abundance: once
j_gene: TRBJ1-1
len: 16
d_gene: TRBD1
CDR3aa: ASSQNPGQGARASEAF

v_gene: TRBV6-2/TRBV6-3
abundance: NA
j_gene: TRBJ1-6
len: 13
d_gene: NA
CDR3aa: ASSYPGTYNSPLH

v_gene: TRBV5-1
abundance: once
j_gene: TRBJ2-3
len: 14
d_gene: NA
CDR3aa: ASSWAVAGKGDTQY

v_gene: TRBV6-4
abundance: large
j_gene: TRBJ1-6
len: 13
d_gene: NA
CDR3aa: ASSDSPSLNSPLH

v_gene: TRBV19
abundance: NA
j_gene: TRBJ1-2
len: 12
d_gene: NA
CDR3aa: ASSIARYRGGYT

v_gene: TRBV27
abundance: few
j_gene: TRBJ1-2
len: 16
d_gene: NA
CDR3aa: ASSLSPHRQEPNYGYT

v_gene: TRBV11-2
abundance: once
j_gene: TRBJ1-2
len: 11
d_gene: NA
CDR3aa: ASSLDRPSKST

v_gene: TRBV24-1
abundance: medium-sized
j_gene: TRBJ1-3
len: 13
d_gene: NA
CDR3aa: ATSDPRSAGNTIY

v_gene: TRBV6-1
abundance: NA
j_gene: TRBJ1-5
len: 11
d_gene: TRBD1
CDR3aa: ASSKNPGQVPH

v_gene: TRBV19
abundance: NA
j_gene: TRBJ1-1
len: 10
d_gene: NA
CDR3aa: ASMNLNTEAF

v_gene: TRBV27
abundance: NA
j_gene: TRBJ2-1
len: 14
d_gene: NA
CDR3aa: ASSLSVPAPLNEQF

v_gene: TRBV5-8
abundance: NA
j_gene: TRBJ1-1
len: 13
d_gene: TRBD1
CDR3aa: ASSFTGVRRTEAF

v_gene: TRBV27
abundance: NA
j_gene: TRBJ1-1
len: 11
d_gene: NA
CDR3aa: ASSFAGGSEAF

v_gene: TRBV6-1
abundance: few
j_gene: TRBJ2-3
len: 11
d_gene: NA
CDR3aa: ASTALATDTQY

v_gene: TRBV20-1
abundance: NA
j_gene: TRBJ2-7
len: 13
d_gene: TRBD2
CDR3aa: SASDPAGGSYEQY

v_gene: TRBV19
abundance: few
j_gene: TRBJ1-2
len: 10
d_gene: NA
CDR3aa: ASSMSSGGYT

v_gene: TRBV6-5
abundance: NA
j_gene: TRBJ2-1
len: 14
d_gene: TRBD2
CDR3aa: ASSSLTSGSTNEQF

v_gene: TRBV30
abundance: NA
j_gene: TRBJ2-1
len: 14
d_gene: NA
CDR3aa: AWSLTGSGSYNEQF

v_gene: TRBV24-1
abundance: NA
j_gene: TRBJ2-5
len: 12
d_gene: NA
CDR3aa: ATSDPLWEETQY

v_gene: TRBV6-2/TRBV6-3
abundance: few
j_gene: TRBJ1-5
len: 13
d_gene: TRBD1
CDR3aa: ASSYHGQGNQPQH

v_gene: TRBV7-2
abundance: NA
j_gene: TRBJ2-3
len: 12
d_gene: TRBD1
CDR3aa: ASSPGTGTDTQY

v_gene: TRBV6-1
abundance: few
j_gene: TRBJ2-7
len: 11
d_gene: NA
CDR3aa: ASRTAGEREQY

v_gene: TRBV27
abundance: NA
j_gene: TRBJ1-1
len: 11
d_gene: NA
CDR3aa: ASSFRTAEEAF

v_gene: TRBV7-3
abundance: NA
j_gene: TRBJ1-1
len: 11
d_gene: NA
CDR3aa: ASSFYWGTEAF

v_gene: TRBV25-1
abundance: NA
j_gene: TRBJ2-5
len: 15
d_gene: TRBD2
CDR3aa: ASSSPPFRGREETQY